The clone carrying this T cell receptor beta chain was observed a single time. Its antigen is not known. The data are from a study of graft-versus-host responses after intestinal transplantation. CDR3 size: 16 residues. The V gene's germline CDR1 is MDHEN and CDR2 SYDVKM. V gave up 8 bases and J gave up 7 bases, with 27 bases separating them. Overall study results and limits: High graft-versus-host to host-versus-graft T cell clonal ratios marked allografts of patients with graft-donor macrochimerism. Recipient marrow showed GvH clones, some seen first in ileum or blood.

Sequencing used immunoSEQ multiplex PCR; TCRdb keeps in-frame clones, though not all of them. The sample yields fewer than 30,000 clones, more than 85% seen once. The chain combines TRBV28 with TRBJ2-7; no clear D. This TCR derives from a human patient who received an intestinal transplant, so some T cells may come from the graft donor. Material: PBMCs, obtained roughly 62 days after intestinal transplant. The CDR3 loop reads CASASFPVGWIGEQYF. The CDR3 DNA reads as TGTGCCAGCGCATCTTTTCCAGTGGGCTGGATCGGGGAGCAGTACTTC.